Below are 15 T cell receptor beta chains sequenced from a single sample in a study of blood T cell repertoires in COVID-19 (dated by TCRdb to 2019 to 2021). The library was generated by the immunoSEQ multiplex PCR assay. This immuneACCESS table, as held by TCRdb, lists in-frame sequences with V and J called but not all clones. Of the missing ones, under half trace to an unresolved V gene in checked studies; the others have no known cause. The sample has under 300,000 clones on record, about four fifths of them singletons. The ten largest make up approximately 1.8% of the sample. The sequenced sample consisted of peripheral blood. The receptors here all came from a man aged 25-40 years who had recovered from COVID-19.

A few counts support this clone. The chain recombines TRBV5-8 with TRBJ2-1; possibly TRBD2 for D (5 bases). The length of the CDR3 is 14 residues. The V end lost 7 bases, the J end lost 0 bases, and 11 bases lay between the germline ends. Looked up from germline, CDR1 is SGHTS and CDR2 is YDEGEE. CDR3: CASRPRGSYNEQFF. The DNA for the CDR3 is TGTGCCAGCCGCCCCCGGGGCTCCTACAATGAGCAGTTCTTC.

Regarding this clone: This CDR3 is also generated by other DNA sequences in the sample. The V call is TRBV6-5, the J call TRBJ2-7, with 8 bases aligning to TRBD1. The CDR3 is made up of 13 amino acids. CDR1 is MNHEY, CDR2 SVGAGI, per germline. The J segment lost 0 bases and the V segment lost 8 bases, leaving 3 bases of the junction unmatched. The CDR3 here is CASGQGPSYEQYF. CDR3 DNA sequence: TGTGCCAGCGGACAGGGCCCCTCCTACGAGCAGTACTTC.

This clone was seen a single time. The CDR3 sequence is CATSRDWAGYNEQFF. The DNA for the CDR3 is TGTGCCACCAGCAGAGATTGGGCGGGTTACAATGAGCAGTTCTTC. The chain uses TRBV15 and TRBJ2-1; weak D call: TRBD2 (5 bases). Trimming took 0 bases from V and 4 from J, leaving 10 bases between them. CDR1 is LNHNV and CDR2 is YYDKDF in the germline V gene (reference sequence). This CDR3 comprises 15 residues.

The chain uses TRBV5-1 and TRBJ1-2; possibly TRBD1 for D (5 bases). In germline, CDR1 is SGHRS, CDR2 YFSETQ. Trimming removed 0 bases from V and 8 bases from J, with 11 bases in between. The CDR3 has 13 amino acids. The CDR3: CASSLGQIYGYTF. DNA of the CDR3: TGCGCCAGCAGCTTGGGACAGATATACGGCTACACCTTC.

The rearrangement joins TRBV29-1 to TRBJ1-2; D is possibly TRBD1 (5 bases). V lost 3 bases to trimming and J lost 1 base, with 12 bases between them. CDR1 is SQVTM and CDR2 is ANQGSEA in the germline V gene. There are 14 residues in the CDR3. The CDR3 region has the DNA TGCAGCGTTGATGTGGGGGAGGATAACTATGGCTACACCTTC. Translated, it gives CSVDVGEDNYGYTF.

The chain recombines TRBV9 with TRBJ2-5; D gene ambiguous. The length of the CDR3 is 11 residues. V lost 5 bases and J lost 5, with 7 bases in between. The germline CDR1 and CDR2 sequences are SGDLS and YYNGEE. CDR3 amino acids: CASSKEETQYF. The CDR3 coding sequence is TGTGCCAGCAGTAAAGAGGAGACCCAGTACTTC.

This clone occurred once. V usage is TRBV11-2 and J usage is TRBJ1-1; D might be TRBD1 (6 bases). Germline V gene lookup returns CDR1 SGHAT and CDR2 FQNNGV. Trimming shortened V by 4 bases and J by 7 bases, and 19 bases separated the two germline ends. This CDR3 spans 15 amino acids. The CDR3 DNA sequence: TGTGCCAGCAGCTCCGCCGGGAGGGGGGCGGGTGAAGCTTTCTTT. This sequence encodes CASSSAGRGAGEAFF.

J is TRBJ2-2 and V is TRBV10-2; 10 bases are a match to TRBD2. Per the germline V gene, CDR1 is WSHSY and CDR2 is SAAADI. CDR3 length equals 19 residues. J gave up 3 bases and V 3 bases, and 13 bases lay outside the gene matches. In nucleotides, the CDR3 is TGCGCCAGCAGTGATGGGCTAGCGGGGGAGGGATGGGACACCGGGGAGCTGTTTTTT. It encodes CASSDGLAGEGWDTGELFF.

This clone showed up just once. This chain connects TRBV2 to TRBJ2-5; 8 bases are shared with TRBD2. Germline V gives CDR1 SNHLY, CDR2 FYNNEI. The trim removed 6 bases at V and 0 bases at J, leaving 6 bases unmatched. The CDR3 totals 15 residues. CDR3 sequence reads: CASRHSGADQETQYF. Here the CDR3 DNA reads TGTGCCAGCAGACATAGCGGGGCAGACCAAGAGACCCAGTACTTC. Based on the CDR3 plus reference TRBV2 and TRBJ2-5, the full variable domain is EPEVTQTPSHQVTQMGQEVILRCVPISNHLYFYWYRQILGQKVEFLVSFYNNEISEKSEIFDDQFSVERPDGSNFTLKIRSTKLEDSAMYFCASRHSGADQETQYFGPGTRLLVL.

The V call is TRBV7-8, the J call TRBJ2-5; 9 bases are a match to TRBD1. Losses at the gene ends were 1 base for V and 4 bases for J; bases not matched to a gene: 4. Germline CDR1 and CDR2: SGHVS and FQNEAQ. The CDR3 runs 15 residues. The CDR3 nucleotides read TGTGCCAGCAGCTTAGTAAGGACAGGGGTAGAGACCCAGTACTTC. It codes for CASSLVRTGVETQYF.

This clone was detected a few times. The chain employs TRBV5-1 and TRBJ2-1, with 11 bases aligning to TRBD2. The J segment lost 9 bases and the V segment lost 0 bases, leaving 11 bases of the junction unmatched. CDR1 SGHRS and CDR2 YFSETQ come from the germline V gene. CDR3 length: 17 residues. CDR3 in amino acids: CASSLDYGTSGFGEQFF. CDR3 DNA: TGCGCCAGCAGCTTGGATTATGGGACTAGCGGATTCGGTGAGCAGTTCTTC. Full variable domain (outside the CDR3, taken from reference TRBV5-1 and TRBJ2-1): KAGVTQTPRYLIKTRGQQVTLSCSPISGHRSVSWYQQTPGQGLQFLFEYFSETQRNKGNFPGRFSGRQFSNSRSEMNVSTLELGDSALYLCASSLDYGTSGFGEQFFGPGTRLTVL.

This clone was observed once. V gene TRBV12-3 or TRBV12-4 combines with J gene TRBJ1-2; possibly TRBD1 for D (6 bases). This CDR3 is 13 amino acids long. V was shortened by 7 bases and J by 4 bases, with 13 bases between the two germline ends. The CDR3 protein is CASTVTGSYGYTF. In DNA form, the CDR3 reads TGTGCCAGCACTGTGACAGGTAGCTATGGCTACACCTTC.

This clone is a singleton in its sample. CDR3 in DNA: TGTGCCAGCAGTACAACAGTTGGGAATTCACCCCTCCACTTT. It translates to CASSTTVGNSPLHF. This chain joins TRBV7-2 and TRBJ1-6; D remains unclear. Germline CDR1 reads SGHTA; CDR2 reads FQGNSA. The CDR3 runs to 14 residues. V dropped 6 bases and J dropped 7 bases, with 13 bases sitting between them. The variable domain in full, with the rest retrieved from reference TRBV7-2 and TRBJ1-6, is GAGVSQSPSNKVTEKGKDVELRCDPISGHTALYWYRQSLGQGLEFLIYFQGNSAPDKSGLPSDRFSAERTGGSVSTLTIQRTQQEDSAVYLCASSTTVGNSPLHFGNGTRLTVT.

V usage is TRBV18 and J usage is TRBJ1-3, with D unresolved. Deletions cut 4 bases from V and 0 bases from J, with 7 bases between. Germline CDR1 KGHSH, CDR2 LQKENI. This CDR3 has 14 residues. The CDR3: CASSLGSSGNTIYF. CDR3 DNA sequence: TGTGCCAGCTCACTTGGCAGCTCTGGAAACACCATATATTTT.

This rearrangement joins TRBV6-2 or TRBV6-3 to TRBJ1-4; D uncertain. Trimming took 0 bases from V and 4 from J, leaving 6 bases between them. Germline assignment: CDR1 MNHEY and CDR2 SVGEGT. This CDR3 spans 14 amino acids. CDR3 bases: TGTGCCAGCAGTTACTCGGCGGGTAATGAAAAACTGTTTTTT. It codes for CASSYSAGNEKLFF.